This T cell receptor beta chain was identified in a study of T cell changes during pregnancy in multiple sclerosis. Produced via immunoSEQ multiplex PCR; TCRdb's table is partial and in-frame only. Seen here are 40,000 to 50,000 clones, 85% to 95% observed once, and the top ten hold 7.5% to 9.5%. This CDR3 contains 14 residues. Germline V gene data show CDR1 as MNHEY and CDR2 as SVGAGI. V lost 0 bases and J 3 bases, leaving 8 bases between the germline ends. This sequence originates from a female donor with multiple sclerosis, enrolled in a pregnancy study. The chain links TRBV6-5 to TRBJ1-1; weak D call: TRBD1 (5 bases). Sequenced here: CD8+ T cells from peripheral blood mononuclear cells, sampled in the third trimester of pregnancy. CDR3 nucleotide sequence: TGTGCCAGCAGTTACTCTAGGGGCGACACTGAAGCTTTCTTT. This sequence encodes CASSYSRGDTEAFF.